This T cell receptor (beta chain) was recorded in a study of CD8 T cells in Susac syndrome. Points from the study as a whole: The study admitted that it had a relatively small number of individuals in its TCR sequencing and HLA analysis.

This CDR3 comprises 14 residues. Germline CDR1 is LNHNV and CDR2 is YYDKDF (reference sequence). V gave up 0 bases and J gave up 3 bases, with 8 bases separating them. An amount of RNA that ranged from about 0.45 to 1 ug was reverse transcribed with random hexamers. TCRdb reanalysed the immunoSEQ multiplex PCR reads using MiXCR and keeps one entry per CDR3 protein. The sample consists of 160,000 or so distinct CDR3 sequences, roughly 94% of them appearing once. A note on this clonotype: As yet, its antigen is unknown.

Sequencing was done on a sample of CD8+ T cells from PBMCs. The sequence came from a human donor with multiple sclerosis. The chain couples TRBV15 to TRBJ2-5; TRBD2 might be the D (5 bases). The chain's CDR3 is CATSRELVEETQYF. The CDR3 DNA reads TGTGCCACCAGCAGAGAACTAGTCGAAGAGACCCAGTACTTC.